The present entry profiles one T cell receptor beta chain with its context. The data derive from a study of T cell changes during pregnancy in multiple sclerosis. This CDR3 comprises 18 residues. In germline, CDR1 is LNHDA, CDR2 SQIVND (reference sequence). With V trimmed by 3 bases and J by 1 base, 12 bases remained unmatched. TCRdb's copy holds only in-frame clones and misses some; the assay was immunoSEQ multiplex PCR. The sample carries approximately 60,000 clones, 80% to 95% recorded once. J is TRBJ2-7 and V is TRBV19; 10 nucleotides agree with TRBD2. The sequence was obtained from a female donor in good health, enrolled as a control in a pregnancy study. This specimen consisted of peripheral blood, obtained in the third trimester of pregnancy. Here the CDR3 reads CASSMVAGGFMRSYEQYF. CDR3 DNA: TGTGCCAGTAGTATGGTAGCGGGGGGATTTATGCGTTCCTACGAGCAGTACTTC.